Listed below are T cell receptor beta chains from one sample, sequenced in a study of blood T cell repertoires in COVID-19. TCRdb's table, derived via immunoSEQ multiplex PCR, lists solely in-frame clones and lacks some. The sample holds fewer than 350,000 clones, 80% to 90% seen once. Sample: peripheral blood. Every receptor here comes from a man aged 35 to 55 with acute or convalescent COVID-19. Both conserved end residues are part of each CDR3. The D gene is left open where the match is weak. Size is stated for part of the rows, as once, few or many counts, or as a class when the clone is expanded.

>TRBD1|once|TRBJ1-2|TRBV27
CASSSRQGRRNGYTF
TGTGCCAGCAGTTCCCGACAGGGGAGGAGGAATGGCTACACCTTC
>.|.|TRBJ1-1|TRBV18
CASSPGQSRNTEAFF
TGTGCCAGCTCACCCGGACAGTCAAGGAACACTGAAGCTTTCTTT
>.|.|TRBJ2-3|TRBV24-1
CATSEAGTDTQYF
TGTGCCACCAGTGAGGCAGGGACAGATACGCAGTATTTT
>TRBD1|.|TRBJ1-5|TRBV7-8
CASSPIRQGAYQPQHF
TGTGCCAGCAGCCCCATAAGACAGGGGGCATATCAGCCCCAGCATTTT
>.|few|TRBJ2-2|TRBV2
CASTGRSTNTGELFF
TGTGCCAGCACAGGAAGATCTACGAACACCGGGGAGCTGTTTTTT
>TRBD2|.|TRBJ2-2|TRBV19
CASSHRPGLAGPITGELFF
TGTGCCAGTAGCCACCGCCCGGGACTAGCGGGGCCAATCACCGGGGAGCTGTTTTTT
>.|.|TRBJ2-5|TRBV9
CASSSEGLKTQYF
TGTGCCAGCAGCTCAGAGGGCTTAAAGACCCAGTACTTC
>TRBD2|.|TRBJ2-3|TRBV9
CASSHRSGTSDTDTQYF
TGTGCCAGCAGCCATCGATCCGGGACTAGCGACACAGATACGCAGTATTTT
>TRBD1|.|TRBJ1-1|TRBV18
CASSSTGGDTEAFF
TGTGCCAGCTCATCGACAGGGGGGGACACTGAAGCTTTCTTT
>.|.|TRBJ1-6|TRBV15
CATSKARQGGNSPLHF
TGTGCCACCTCAAAGGCCCGGCAGGGAGGTAATTCACCCCTCCACTTT
>TRBD1|.|TRBJ1-6|TRBV6-6
CASSSGQNYNSPLHF
TGTGCCAGCAGTTCGGGACAGAACTATAATTCACCCCTCCACTTT
>.|once|TRBJ1-1|TRBV19
CASSMEPANTEAFF
TGTGCCAGTAGTATGGAGCCGGCGAACACTGAAGCTTTCTTT
>.|.|TRBJ1-4|TRBV7-8
CASSLTSRGGVNEKLFF
TGTGCCAGCAGCTTAACGTCACGCGGAGGAGTTAATGAAAAACTGTTTTTT
>.|.|TRBJ1-6|TRBV5-6
CASSLRGSWDSPLHF
TGTGCCAGCAGCCTTCGAGGGTCTTGGGATTCACCCCTCCACTTT
>.|once|TRBJ1-3|TRBV18
CASSPPSGDSGNTIYF
TGTGCCAGCTCACCTCCCTCCGGAGACTCTGGAAACACCATATATTTT
>.|once|TRBJ1-2|TRBV18
CASSSAWEGNYGYTF
TGTGCCAGCTCATCGGCCTGGGAGGGGAACTATGGCTACACCTTC
>.|.|TRBJ2-7|TRBV3-1/TRBV3-2
CASSASGSVYEQYF
TGTGCCAGCAGCGCCAGCGGGTCAGTTTACGAGCAGTACTTC
>TRBD2|once|TRBJ2-2|TRBV7-6
CASSSSGRGTGELFF
TGTGCCAGCAGCTCATCCGGGAGGGGGACCGGGGAGCTGTTTTTT
>TRBD1|.|TRBJ1-6|TRBV6-2/TRBV6-3
CASSYSTGETNSPLHF
TGTGCCAGCAGTTACTCGACAGGGGAGACGAATTCACCCCTCCACTTT
>.|few|TRBJ1-6|TRBV12-5
CASGLRPDGILRGGNSPLHF
TGTGCTAGTGGTTTGCGACCGGACGGGATTCTACGCGGAGGTAATTCACCCCTCCACTTT
>TRBD1|.|TRBJ2-6|TRBV11-2
CASRGTDGKRASGANVLTF
TGTGCCAGCAGAGGGACAGACGGAAAGAGGGCCTCTGGGGCCAACGTCCTGACTTTC
>TRBD1|.|TRBJ2-7|TRBV28
CASGDMTGRSYEQYF
TGTGCCAGCGGAGACATGACAGGGCGCTCCTACGAGCAGTACTTC
>TRBD1|.|TRBJ1-1|TRBV6-4
CASSDSGTGLSVF
TGTGCCAGCAGTGACTCGGGGACAGGTCTTTCTGTCTTT
>.|.|TRBJ1-2|TRBV5-1
CASSPGGGGGYTF
TGCGCCAGCAGCCCGGGCGGGGGAGGAGGCTACACCTTC
>.|few|TRBJ1-1|TRBV6-1
CASSEAGAQGTEAFF
TGTGCCAGCAGTGAAGCGGGGGCACAAGGCACTGAAGCTTTCTTT
>.|.|TRBJ1-4|TRBV24-1
CATSDSTGEANEKLFF
TGTGCCACCAGTGACTCCACCGGGGAAGCTAATGAAAAACTGTTTTTT
>TRBD1|.|TRBJ1-1|TRBV7-2
CASSLGTGETEAFF
TGTGCCAGCAGCTTAGGGACAGGGGAGACTGAAGCTTTCTTT
>.|.|TRBJ2-3|TRBV7-6
CASSPRTAEGDTQYF
TGTGCCAGCAGCCCGCGGACAGCCGAGGGAGATACGCAGTATTTT
>.|.|TRBJ2-7|TRBV5-1
CASSVNSYEQYF
TGCGCCAGCAGCGTGAACAGCTACGAGCAGTACTTC
>TRBD1|.|TRBJ1-2|TRBV13
CASSWGQGAYGYTF
TGTGCCAGCAGCTGGGGACAGGGGGCCTATGGCTACACCTTC
>TRBD1|.|TRBJ2-1|TRBV4-1
CASSQDRDRGLDEQFF
TGCGCCAGCAGCCAAGATCGCGACAGGGGGCTGGATGAGCAGTTCTTC
>.|once|TRBJ2-4|TRBV7-8
CASSLGSRHTFILAKNIQYF
TGTGCCAGCAGCTTAGGGTCGCGACACACCTTTATACTAGCCAAAAACATTCAGTACTTC
>.|.|TRBJ2-1|TRBV27
CASSLLGLPDPHNEQFF
TGTGCCAGCAGTTTATTGGGACTGCCCGACCCCCACAATGAGCAGTTCTTC
>TRBD2|.|TRBJ2-7|TRBV7-2
CASSHPPGAGGPRYEQYF
TGTGCCAGCAGCCATCCGCCGGGAGCGGGGGGGCCAAGGTACGAGCAGTACTTC
>TRBD1|.|TRBJ1-1|TRBV18
CASSRDRGLNTEAFF
TGTGCCAGCTCGCGGGACAGGGGGCTTAACACTGAAGCTTTCTTT
>TRBD1|.|TRBJ1-5|TRBV5-5
CASSLQGQGYQPQHF
TGTGCCAGCAGCTTGCAGGGACAGGGATATCAGCCCCAGCATTTT
>TRBD1|.|TRBJ2-7|TRBV27
CASSRQGATYEQYF
TGTGCCAGCAGTCGACAGGGGGCCACCTACGAGCAGTACTTC
>.|.|TRBJ2-3|TRBV11-2
CASSFRGTSSTDTQYF
TGTGCCAGCAGCTTTCGAGGGACTTCCTCCACAGATACGCAGTATTTT
>TRBD1|.|TRBJ1-1|TRBV5-1
CASSSGQANMNTEAFF
TGCGCCAGCAGCTCCGGACAGGCAAACATGAACACTGAAGCTTTCTTT
>.|.|TRBJ2-1|TRBV6-5
CASSYDRDWNEQFF
TGTGCCAGCAGTTACGACAGGGACTGGAATGAGCAGTTCTTC
>.|.|TRBJ2-1|TRBV24-1
CATSDFGPTSSYNEQFF
TGTGCCACCAGTGATTTTGGTCCCACCAGCTCCTACAATGAGCAGTTCTTC
>.|.|TRBJ1-1|TRBV15
CATSRGRGATEAFF
TGTGCCACCAGCAGAGGGAGGGGCGCCACTGAAGCTTTCTTT
>.|once|TRBJ2-7|TRBV28
CASSSYLTSGTPRPGQYF
TGTGCCAGCAGTTCCTATTTGACCTCAGGGACTCCCCGTCCCGGGCAGTACTTC
>.|.|TRBJ2-2|TRBV5-1
CASSYGGGEGGELFF
TGCGCCAGCAGTTACGGCGGGGGCGAGGGCGGGGAGCTGTTTTTT
>.|.|TRBJ2-1|TRBV7-2
CASSFTGYNEQFF
TGTGCCAGCAGCTTCACAGGGTACAATGAGCAGTTCTTC
>.|.|TRBJ2-1|TRBV3-1/TRBV3-2
CASSLPGHIEQFF
TGTGCCAGCAGCCTTCCGGGACATATTGAGCAGTTCTTC
>.|.|TRBJ1-1|TRBV3-1/TRBV3-2
CASSHQDGDTEAFF
TGTGCCAGCAGCCATCAAGACGGGGACACTGAAGCTTTCTTT
>.|.|TRBJ1-3|TRBV29-1
CSVETGGGNTIYF
TGCAGCGTTGAGACAGGTGGAGGAAACACCATATATTTT
>TRBD1|.|TRBJ2-1|TRBV24-1
CATSDLQTGDDEQFF
TGTGCCACCAGTGATTTACAGACAGGGGACGATGAGCAGTTCTTC
>.|.|TRBJ1-6|TRBV5-4
CASSPRRDSPLHF
TGTGCCAGCAGCCCCCGGCGGGATTCACCCCTCCACTTT
>.|.|TRBJ2-2|TRBV4-2
CASSQDPRSGELFF
TGTGCCAGCAGCCAAGATCCCCGTAGCGGGGAGCTGTTTTTT
>.|.|TRBJ1-6|TRBV19
CASNTNQDSPLHF
TGTGCCAGTAATACAAACCAGGATTCACCCCTCCACTTT